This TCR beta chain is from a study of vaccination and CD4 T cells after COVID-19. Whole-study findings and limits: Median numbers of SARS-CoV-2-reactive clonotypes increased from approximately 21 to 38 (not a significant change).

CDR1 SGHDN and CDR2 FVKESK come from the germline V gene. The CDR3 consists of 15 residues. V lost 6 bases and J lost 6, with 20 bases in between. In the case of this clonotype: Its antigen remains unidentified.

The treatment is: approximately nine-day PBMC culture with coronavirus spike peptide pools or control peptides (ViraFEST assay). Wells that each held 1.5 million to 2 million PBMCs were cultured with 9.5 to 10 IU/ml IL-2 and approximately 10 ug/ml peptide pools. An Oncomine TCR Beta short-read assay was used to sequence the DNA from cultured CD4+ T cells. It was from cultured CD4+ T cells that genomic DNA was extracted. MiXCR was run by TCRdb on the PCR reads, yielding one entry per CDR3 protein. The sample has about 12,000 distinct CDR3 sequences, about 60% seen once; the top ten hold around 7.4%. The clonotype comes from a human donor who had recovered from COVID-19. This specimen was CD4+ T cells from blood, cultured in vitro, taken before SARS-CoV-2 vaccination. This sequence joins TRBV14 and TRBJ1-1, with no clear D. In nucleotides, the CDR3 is TGTGCCAGCAGTCAAAAGACCGGGTATTTTGCTGAAGCTTTCTTT. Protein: CASSQKTGYFAEAFF.